This T cell receptor beta chain is from a study of patients and donors after allogeneic stem cell transplantation. TCRdb called the RT-PCR reads again in MiXCR, with one record for every CDR3 protein. The profile shows about 89,000 distinct CDR3 sequences, about 48% of them singletons. The sequence was obtained from a human donor who was either an allogeneic HSCT recipient or a stem cell or donor lymphocyte infusion donor (not recorded which). It is not recorded whose cells these are; they may come from a transplant donor. Sequencing was carried out using blood, either unsorted or a sorted T cell fraction (not recorded which).

The CDR3 nucleotides are TGTGCCAGCAGGCTTACCGATGGGGAAAAACTGTTTTTT. Translated: CASRLTDGEKLFF. The J gene is TRBJ1-4, the V gene TRBV12-3 or TRBV12-4; D gene unclear. The CDR3 consists of 13 residues. Trimming took off 6 bases at V and 8 bases at J, with 13 bases between the two ends.